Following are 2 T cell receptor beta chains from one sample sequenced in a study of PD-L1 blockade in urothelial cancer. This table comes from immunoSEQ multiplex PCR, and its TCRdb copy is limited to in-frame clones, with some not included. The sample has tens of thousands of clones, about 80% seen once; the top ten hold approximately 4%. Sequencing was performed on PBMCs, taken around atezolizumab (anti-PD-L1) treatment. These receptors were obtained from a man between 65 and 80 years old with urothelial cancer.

CDR3 nucleotides: TGTGCCAGCAGCAAAGCGGGAGGGCCCGTCGGGGAGCTGTTTTTT. Its protein is CASSKAGGPVGELFF. The gene calls are TRBV7-2 and TRBJ2-2, with 10 nucleotides matching TRBD2. Trimming cost V 5 bases and J 7 bases; bases outside gene matches: 7. Germline lookup yields CDR1 SGHTA and CDR2 FQGNSA. CDR3 length: 15 amino acids.

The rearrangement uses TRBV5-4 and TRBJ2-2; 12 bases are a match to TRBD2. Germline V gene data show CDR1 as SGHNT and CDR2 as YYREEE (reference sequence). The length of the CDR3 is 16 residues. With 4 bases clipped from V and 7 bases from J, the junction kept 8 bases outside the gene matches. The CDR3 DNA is TGTGCCAGCAGCATGCGACTAGCGGGAGTCGGCGGGGAGCTGTTTTTT. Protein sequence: CASSMRLAGVGGELFF.